The 25 T cell receptor beta chains below come from one sample, sequenced in a study of spatial heterogeneity in lung cancer. As for time point: sample taken at primary tumor resection. Whole RNA came from tumor, nontumor lung or frozen PBMC and was sequenced without being sorted. Using its own MiXCR run on the 5' RACE reads, TCRdb lists one record per CDR3 protein. In the table there are tens of thousands of distinct CDR3 sequences, about an eighth of which are singletons. Material: PBMCs, obtained at surgery. These receptors came from a male donor with early-stage non-small cell lung cancer.

This clonotype was recorded many times. CDR3 in amino acids: CASTRTQAYEQYF. The CDR3 nucleotides are TGCGCCAGCACGAGGACGCAGGCCTACGAGCAGTACTTC. The chain couples TRBV23-1 to TRBJ2-7, with no clear D. Being an ORF, TRBV23-1 has a function that is uncertain. The CDR3 contains 13 residues. Trimming pared 7 bases from V and 2 bases from J, leaving 12 bases between.

This CDR3 reads CSARLAGADTQYF. CDR3 DNA sequence: TGCAGTGCTAGACTCGCGGGCGCAGATACGCAGTATTTT. This chain links TRBV20-1 with TRBJ2-3; tentative D call: TRBD2 (5 bases). This CDR3 has 13 residues. Germline V CDR1 and CDR2: DFQATT, SNEGSKA (reference sequence). The V end was cut by 2 bases, the J end by 4 bases, with 10 bases between.

In its sample, this clonotype was seen a few times. The DNA for the CDR3 is TGTGCCAGCAGTCCTGGGACAGGGGACGGCGAAAAACTGTTTTTT. Amino acids: CASSPGTGDGEKLFF. This chain joins TRBV12-3 or TRBV12-4 and TRBJ1-4, with TRBD1 matching 10 bases. With V trimmed by 5 bases and J by 8 bases, 8 bases remained unmatched. The CDR3 spans 15 residues.

This clonotype was detected a few times. The chain recombines TRBV28 with TRBJ1-2; D is unclear. This CDR3 spans 14 amino acids. Looked up from germline, CDR1 is MDHEN and CDR2 is SYDVKM. With 5 bases removed from V and 0 bases from J, the gap between germline ends came to 10 bases. The CDR3 loop reads CASSPILPNYGYTF. CDR3 coding DNA: TGTGCCAGCAGTCCTATCCTACCTAACTATGGCTACACCTTC.

A few counts support this clonotype. V gene TRBV2 combines with J gene TRBJ2-2, with D possibly TRBD1 on 5 matching bases. V lost 10 bases and J 9 bases, leaving 21 bases between the germline ends. The germline gives CDR1 SNHLY, CDR2 FYNNEI. This CDR3 region has 14 residues. CDR3 amino acids: CATKNRSGPWELFF. The DNA for the CDR3 is TGTGCCACCAAAAACAGGTCTGGTCCGTGGGAGCTGTTTTTT.

The chain joins TRBV6-2 or TRBV6-3 to TRBJ2-5; D not certain. Germline values: CDR1 MNHEY, CDR2 SVGEGT. The V end was cut by 9 bases, the J end by 5 bases, with 19 bases between. The CDR3 has 14 amino acids. CDR3: CASSQSPRRETQYF. DNA of the CDR3: TGTGCCAGTTCACAAAGCCCAAGAAGGGAGACCCAGTACTTC.

This clonotype was observed at least ten times. The chain has TRBV28 and TRBJ1-5, with D maybe TRBD1 (5 bases). The CDR3 sequence is 16 residues long. Germline values: CDR1 MDHEN, CDR2 SYDVKM. V was clipped by 1 base and J by 4 bases, with 14 bases between them. This CDR3 reads CASSLLIRDFNQPQHF. In DNA form, the CDR3 reads TGTGCCAGCAGTTTATTGATCAGGGACTTTAATCAGCCCCAGCATTTT.

This clonotype was counted many times. The chain recombines TRBV6-2 or TRBV6-3 with TRBJ2-7; 9 bases align to TRBD2. This CDR3 region has 15 residues. In germline, CDR1 is MNHEY, CDR2 SVGEGT. V lost 6 bases, J lost 3 bases, and 9 bases stayed unmatched. In nucleotides, the CDR3 is TGTGCCAGCAGCCAGACTAGCGGATCACACTACGAGCAGTACTTC. This translates into CASSQTSGSHYEQYF.

This rearrangement joins TRBV10-3 to TRBJ1-4; D is undetermined. The CDR3 loop spans 15 amino acids. V was pared by 6 bases and J by 0 bases, with 11 bases between. The germline V gene has CDR1 ENHRY and CDR2 SYGVKD. In DNA form, the CDR3 reads TGTGCCATCAGGGCGGGCCTCACAACTAATGAAAAACTGTTTTTT. Translated, it gives CAIRAGLTTNEKLFF.

The J gene is TRBJ1-5, the V gene TRBV5-1; unclear D gene. This CDR3 comprises 17 residues. V was pared by 0 bases and J by 0 bases, with 13 bases between. Germline V gene data show CDR1 as SGHRS and CDR2 as YFSETQ. CDR3 loop: CASSLVAGSYSNQPQHF. DNA of the CDR3: TGCGCCAGCAGCTTGGTGGCAGGTTCTTATAGCAATCAGCCCCAGCATTTT.

The chain employs TRBV28 and TRBJ2-1; 9 bases are shared with TRBD1. This CDR3 contains 15 residues. Germline V gene sequence: CDR1 MDHEN, CDR2 SYDVKM. The J segment lost 3 bases and the V segment lost 7 bases, leaving 7 bases of the junction unmatched. The CDR3 DNA follows: TGTGCCAGCACCCTTCGGACAGGGGTCTACAATGAGCAGTTCTTC. This translates into CASTLRTGVYNEQFF.

This clonotype has more than one count but fewer than ten. The gene calls are TRBV2 and TRBJ2-7, with D possibly being TRBD2 (5 bases). The germline V gene has CDR1 SNHLY and CDR2 FYNNEI. Trimming shortened V by 7 bases and J by 0 bases, and 13 bases separated the two germline ends. The CDR3 is 14 residues long. The CDR3 nucleotides read TGTGCCAGCAAGGGTAGCGCGTCCTCCTACGAGCAGTACTTC. Translated, it gives CASKGSASSYEQYF.

This clonotype has just a few counts. This chain uses TRBV19 with TRBJ1-5; maybe TRBD1 (6 bases). This CDR3 region has 16 residues. Trimming took 2 bases from V and 3 from J, leaving 14 bases between them. Germline V lookup: CDR1 LNHDA, CDR2 SQIVND (reference sequence). This chain's CDR3 is CASSIQTRQANQPQHF. CDR3 DNA sequence: TGTGCCAGTAGTATACAGACGCGACAGGCCAATCAGCCCCAGCATTTT.

This clonotype turned up a few times. The chain uses TRBV9 and TRBJ2-1; tentatively, D is TRBD2 (6 bases). This CDR3 spans 15 amino acids. Germline CDR1 and CDR2: SGDLS and YYNGEE. Trimming removed 2 bases from V and 4 bases from J, with 13 bases in between. Here the CDR3 DNA reads TGTGCCAGCAGCGTGGGACGGGGGTCATACAATGAGCAGTTCTTC. Residues: CASSVGRGSYNEQFF.

There are many counts of this clonotype. The chain joins TRBV20-1 to TRBJ2-5, with D maybe TRBD2 (6 bases). V lost 5 bases and J 2 bases, leaving 9 bases between the germline ends. Looked up from germline, CDR1 is DFQATT and CDR2 is SNEGSKA (reference sequence). CDR3 length equals 12 residues. The CDR3 bases are TGCAGTGCTCGACTAGATCAAGAGACCCAGTACTTC. This translates into CSARLDQETQYF.

The gene calls are TRBV7-2 and TRBJ1-5; D gene unclear. The germline gives CDR1 SGHTA, CDR2 FQGNSA. Between the trimmed V and J ends, which lost 6 bases and 3 bases, there was a span of 15 bases. This CDR3 is 15 amino acids long. CDR3 region: CASSAVVGPNQPQHF. CDR3 nucleotides: TGTGCCAGCAGTGCTGTGGTGGGTCCCAATCAGCCCCAGCATTTT.

The chain links TRBV28 to TRBJ2-6; D gene unclear. Germline V gene sequence: CDR1 MDHEN, CDR2 SYDVKM. This CDR3 comprises 17 residues. Trimming shortened V by 5 bases and J by 0 bases, and 14 bases separated the two germline ends. In DNA, the CDR3 is TGTGCCAGCAGTGATACCGAAAGGCCCTCTGGGGCCAACGTCCTGACTTTC. Encoded protein: CASSDTERPSGANVLTF.

This chain joins TRBV28 and TRBJ1-2, with D possibly matching TRBD1 (6 bases). The V end was cut by 8 bases, the J end by 8 bases, with 12 bases between. Germline CDR1 MDHEN, CDR2 SYDVKM. This CDR3 has 11 residues. CDR3 DNA sequence: TGTGCCAGCGCGCCAGGGGTCGGCTACACCTTC. Translation gives CASAPGVGYTF.

J is TRBJ2-1 and V is TRBV20-1; 11 bases are a match to TRBD2. The CDR3 is made up of 17 amino acids. Germline trimming cut 5 bases from V and 3 bases from J; bases unmatched to any gene: 12. The germline V gene encodes CDR1 DFQATT and CDR2 SNEGSKA (reference sequence). The CDR3 region is CSAPRWTSGYSYNEQFF. The CDR3 DNA follows: TGCAGTGCTCCGAGATGGACTAGCGGGTATAGCTACAATGAGCAGTTCTTC.

In this sample, this clonotype turned up a few times. The CDR3 sequence: CASRTGTPAYNEQFF. For the CDR3, the DNA is TGTGCCAGCAGAACCGGGACGCCGGCCTACAATGAGCAGTTCTTC. This chain links TRBV28 with TRBJ2-1, with D perhaps assigned TRBD1 or TRBD2 (5 bases each). V lost 6 bases and J lost 2, with 14 bases in between. The CDR3 sequence is 15 residues long. The germline V gene has CDR1 MDHEN and CDR2 SYDVKM.

This clonotype was counted a few times. The rearrangement joins TRBV5-1 to TRBJ2-5, with 7 bases fitting TRBD1. The CDR3 runs 14 residues. V trimming: 0 bases; J trimming: 4 bases; junction bases outside the gene matches: 3. CDR1 and CDR2 from the germline V gene are SGHRS and YFSETQ. CDR3 DNA sequence: TGCGCCAGCAGCTTGGTACAGGGGACAGAGACCCAGTACTTC. Protein sequence: CASSLVQGTETQYF. Full variable domain (missing parts from reference TRBV5-1 and TRBJ2-5): KAGVTQTPRYLIKTRGQQVTLSCSPISGHRSVSWYQQTPGQGLQFLFEYFSETQRNKGNFPGRFSGRQFSNSRSEMNVSTLELGDSALYLCASSLVQGTETQYFGPGTRLLVL.

This clonotype was observed a few times. The chain carries TRBV3-1 and TRBJ1-4, with 7 bases identical to TRBD1. The CDR3 runs to 18 residues. V was clipped by 3 bases and J by 0 bases; unmatched bases: 10. Germline V gene data show CDR1 as LGHDT and CDR2 as YNNKEL (reference sequence). The CDR3 DNA reads as TGTGCCAGCAGCCAGTTACCGGGACAGCTTGCAACTAATGAAAAACTGTTTTTT. It specifies CASSQLPGQLATNEKLFF.

This clonotype was recorded a few times. The chain carries TRBV20-1 and TRBJ1-5, with TRBD1 matching 7 bases. This CDR3 region has 14 residues. After removal of 0 bases from V and 6 bases from J, the junction contained 5 bases not matched to a gene. The germline V gene encodes CDR1 DFQATT and CDR2 SNEGSKA (reference sequence). CDR3 region: CSARDYRGGQPQHF. CDR3 DNA: TGCAGTGCTAGAGATTACAGGGGAGGTCAGCCCCAGCATTTT.

This sequence joins TRBV7-3 and TRBJ2-3; 8 bases align to TRBD2. The CDR3 length is 14 residues. Germline values: CDR1 SGHTA, CDR2 FQGTGA. V was clipped by 2 bases and J by 6 bases; unmatched bases: 4. The CDR3 protein is CASSLSGGPDTQYF. The CDR3 coding sequence is TGTGCCAGCAGCTTATCGGGGGGGCCCGATACGCAGTATTTT.

V gene TRBV4-3 combines with J gene TRBJ2-1; 10 bases match TRBD2. There are 18 residues in the CDR3. After removal of 0 bases from V and 1 base from J, the junction contained 6 bases not matched to a gene. The germline CDR1 and CDR2 sequences are LGHNA and YSLEER. CDR3 DNA sequence: TGCGCCAGCAGCCAAGAAGGACGGACTAGCGGATCCTACAATGAGCAGTTCTTC. It yields the protein CASSQEGRTSGSYNEQFF.